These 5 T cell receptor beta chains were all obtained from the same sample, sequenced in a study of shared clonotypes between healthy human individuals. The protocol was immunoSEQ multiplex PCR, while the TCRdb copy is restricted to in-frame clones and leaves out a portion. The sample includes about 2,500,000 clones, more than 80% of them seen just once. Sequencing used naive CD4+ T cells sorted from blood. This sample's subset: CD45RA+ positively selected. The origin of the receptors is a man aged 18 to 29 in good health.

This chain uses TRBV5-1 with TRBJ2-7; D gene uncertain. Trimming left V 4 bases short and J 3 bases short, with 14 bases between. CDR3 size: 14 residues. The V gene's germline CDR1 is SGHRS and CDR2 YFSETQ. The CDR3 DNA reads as TGCGCCAGCAGCGTGGGTGGAGTGAACTACGAGCAGTACTTC. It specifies CASSVGGVNYEQYF.

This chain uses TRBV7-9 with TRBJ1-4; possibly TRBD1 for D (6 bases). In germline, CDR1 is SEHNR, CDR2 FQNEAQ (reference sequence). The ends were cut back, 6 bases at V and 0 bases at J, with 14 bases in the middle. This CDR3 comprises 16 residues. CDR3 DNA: TGTGCCAGCAGTGATGGACAGATTGCAACTAATGAAAAACTGTTTTTT. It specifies CASSDGQIATNEKLFF. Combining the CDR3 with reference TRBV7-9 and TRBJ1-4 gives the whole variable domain DTGVSQNPRHKITKRGQNVTFRCDPISEHNRLYWYRQTLGQGPEFLTYFQNEAQLEKSRLLSDRFSAERPKGSFSTLEIQRTEQGDSAMYLCASSDGQIATNEKLFFGSGTQLSVL.

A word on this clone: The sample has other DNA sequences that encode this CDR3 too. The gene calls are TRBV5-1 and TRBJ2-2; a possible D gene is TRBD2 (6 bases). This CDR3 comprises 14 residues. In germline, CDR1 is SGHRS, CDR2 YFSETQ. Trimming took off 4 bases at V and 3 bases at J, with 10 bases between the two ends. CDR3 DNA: TGCGCCAGCAGCGCCTCGGGGGACACCGGGGAGCTGTTTTTT. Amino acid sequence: CASSASGDTGELFF.

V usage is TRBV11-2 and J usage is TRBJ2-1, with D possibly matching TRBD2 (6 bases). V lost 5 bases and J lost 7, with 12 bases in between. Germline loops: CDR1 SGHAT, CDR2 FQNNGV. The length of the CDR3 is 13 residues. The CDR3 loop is CASSPSRGNEQFF. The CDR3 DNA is TGTGCCAGCAGCCCCTCCCGGGGGAATGAGCAGTTCTTC.

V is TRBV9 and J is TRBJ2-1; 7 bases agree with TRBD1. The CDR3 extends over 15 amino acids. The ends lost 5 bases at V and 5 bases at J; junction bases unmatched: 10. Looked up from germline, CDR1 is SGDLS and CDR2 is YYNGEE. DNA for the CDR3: TGTGCCAGCAGGCAGGCCGGGACAGACCACAATGAGCAGTTCTTC. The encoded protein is CASRQAGTDHNEQFF.